The clone carrying this T cell receptor (beta chain) was detected only a few times. This sample stems from a study of blood T cells in healthy people across ages. A second PCR of 7 to 11 cycles used a sample-barcoded 5' primer and a J-beta primer mix. In TCRdb, the 5' RACE reads were re-called with MiXCR into one record per CDR3 protein. The sample lists some 290,000 distinct CDR3 sequences, roughly 27% occurring once. V lost 0 bases and J 1 base, leaving 19 bases between the germline ends. The CDR3 runs 19 residues. The V gene's germline CDR1 is MNHEY and CDR2 SMNVEV (reference sequence). The genes are TRBV27 and TRBJ2-1, with D perhaps matching TRBD1 (5 bases). This clonotype originated in a woman in her sixties or seventies in good health. Sequencing was performed on blood. CDR3 coding DNA: TGTGCCAGCAGTTTATCAGGGGCAGGATATAGGCGGTCCTACAATGAGCAGTTCTTC. Translated, it gives CASSLSGAGYRRSYNEQFF.